This TCR beta chain was sequenced for a study of siplizumab effects on memory and regulatory T cells (dated by TCRdb to about 2019). As for the study more broadly: The effect of the anti-CD2 antibody siplizumab on alloreactive T-cell subsets was examined in allogeneic mixed lymphocyte reactions constructed from human PBMCs.

The library was generated by the immunoSEQ multiplex PCR assay. Each sample had about 10^5 TCR templates assayed by the deep sequencing platform. Genomic DNA extracted from sorted T cells was used for TCRbeta CDR3 sequencing. As for how the authors treated the data: The R programming language was used for the clonal analysis of the TCRbeta CDR3 data. Unstimulated samples were compared with post-reaction CFSE-low samples to define alloreactive CD4+ and CD8+ clones. By matching sequences to the repertoires of sorted unstimulated Treg and non-Treg cells, each alloreactive CD4+ clone was assigned a regulatory or non-regulatory origin. The clones in this table, taken by TCRdb from immuneACCESS, are in-frame only. Not every clone is retained; where verified, under half of the shortfall comes from an unresolved V gene, and the cause of the rest is unknown. V and J calls and clone size are given by that table; D and trimming were obtained from the DNA. The sample profile shows 97,000 or so clones; about 94% of them were found once. The ten top clones hold 1% to 1.3% of the sample.

Sorted unstimulated T cells and proliferating T cells recovered from mixed lymphocyte reactions were subjected to TCRbeta CDR3 sequencing. Fresh whole blood from nine to eleven HLA-typed healthy donors was used to isolate PBMCs. Results and caveats for the whole study, not just this receptor: The cumulative frequency of alloreactive sequences that could be traced back to unstimulated CD4+ memory T cells was significantly reduced by siplizumab. Sequences below about 10^-5 frequency were poorly captured, so only a minor fraction of alloreactive clones could be mapped to unstimulated subsets. The suppressive function of proliferating Tregs from siplizumab cultures was not functionally confirmed. A naive or memory phenotype could not be assigned to roughly 80-95% of proliferating CD4+ or CD8+ clones. Unstimulated naive T cells appeared to be more diverse than memory T cells, and naive cells seemed to make a substantial contribution to the alloresponse. Of the alloreactive CD4+ clones that could be mapped, the Treg-derived share averaged almost 70% with siplizumab compared with around 27% in control reactions.

As regards this clone: No antigen is known for it. Within one base of it there is no much larger clone, and no base qualities were kept.

The germline V gene supplies CDR1 MNHEY and CDR2 SVGAGI. V sheds 7 bases and J sheds 4 bases, leaving 11 bases between their ends. The CDR3 spans 13 residues, from the cysteine through the phenylalanine. The sequence is cut down to CDR3 DNA, 39 bases in frame from base 1. Material: CD4+ T cells sorted from blood. The rearrangement joined TRBV6-5 to TRBJ1-3, and possibly TRBD1, on 5 matching bases. This TCR came from a human donor in good health. The nucleotide sequence is given as TGTGCCAGCACACATAGGGACGGAAACACCATATATTTT. Translated, this gives CASTHRDGNTIYF.